The rows below give T cell receptor beta chains drawn from one sample of a study of blood T cell repertoires in COVID-19. TCRdb's copy holds only in-frame clones and misses some; the assay was immunoSEQ multiplex PCR. The top ten clones hold under 4.5% of a sample with 200,000 to 250,000 clones, 88% of them seen once. Sequencing was carried out using PBMCs or T cells enriched from blood (not recorded which). The receptors stem from a woman in her twenties or thirties who had been exposed to COVID-19. Each CDR3 is given with its conserved first and last residue. Fields, in order: D gene, V gene, J gene, clone size, CDR3 DNA, CDR3 protein. A D gene is named only where the DNA matches it firmly. The size entry is marked missing in some rows and otherwise reads once, few, many or a size class.

D gene: .
V gene: TRBV6-5
J gene: TRBJ1-1
clone size: .
CDR3 DNA: TGTGCCAGCAGCGCAGCCGGGGGGACTGAAGCTTTCTTT
CDR3 protein: CASSAAGGTEAFF

D gene: .
V gene: TRBV30
J gene: TRBJ2-7
clone size: .
CDR3 DNA: TGTGCCTGGACTTCGTCCTACGAGCAGTACTTC
CDR3 protein: CAWTSSYEQYF

D gene: TRBD2
V gene: TRBV5-1
J gene: TRBJ2-7
clone size: .
CDR3 DNA: TGCGCCAGCAGCTCCTCAACTAGCGGTCCCTACGAGCAGTACTTC
CDR3 protein: CASSSSTSGPYEQYF

D gene: TRBD1
V gene: TRBV30
J gene: TRBJ2-1
clone size: .
CDR3 DNA: TGTGCCTGGAGTGCGGGACAGGGGTACAATGAGCAGTTCTTC
CDR3 protein: CAWSAGQGYNEQFF

D gene: TRBD2
V gene: TRBV7-9
J gene: TRBJ2-1
clone size: .
CDR3 DNA: TGTGCCAGCAGCCAAATCACGGGGGGGTACAATGAGCAGTTCTTC
CDR3 protein: CASSQITGGYNEQFF

D gene: .
V gene: TRBV7-8
J gene: TRBJ2-5
clone size: .
CDR3 DNA: TGTGCCAGCAGCCACCGGGATGTCAGAGAGACCCAGTACTTC
CDR3 protein: CASSHRDVRETQYF

D gene: .
V gene: TRBV5-1
J gene: TRBJ1-1
clone size: few
CDR3 DNA: TGCGCCAGCAGCTTGGCGCGCACCGAGAACACTGAAGCTTTCTTT
CDR3 protein: CASSLARTENTEAFF

D gene: .
V gene: TRBV27
J gene: TRBJ2-3
clone size: .
CDR3 DNA: TGTGCCAGCAGTTTCGAGCGGAACACAGATACGCAGTATTTT
CDR3 protein: CASSFERNTDTQYF

D gene: .
V gene: TRBV2
J gene: TRBJ2-1
clone size: .
CDR3 DNA: TGTGCCAGCAGTGACCTAGCTCCCTCCTACAATGAGCAGTTCTTC
CDR3 protein: CASSDLAPSYNEQFF

D gene: .
V gene: TRBV18
J gene: TRBJ1-4
clone size: .
CDR3 DNA: TGTGCCAGCTCACCCACTACCGGTCTTACTAATGAAAAACTGTTTTTT
CDR3 protein: CASSPTTGLTNEKLFF

D gene: .
V gene: TRBV2
J gene: TRBJ2-7
clone size: once
CDR3 DNA: TGTGCCAGCAGTGCCGCGCGGGACCCCTACGAGCAGTACTTC
CDR3 protein: CASSAARDPYEQYF

D gene: .
V gene: TRBV3-1/TRBV3-2
J gene: TRBJ2-7
clone size: few
CDR3 DNA: TGTGCCAGCAGCCCCAGCTCCTACGAGCAGTACTTC
CDR3 protein: CASSPSSYEQYF

D gene: TRBD1
V gene: TRBV9
J gene: TRBJ2-7
clone size: .
CDR3 DNA: TGTGCCAGCAGCTCCGGGACAGGGATCACCTACGAGCAGTACTTC
CDR3 protein: CASSSGTGITYEQYF

D gene: .
V gene: TRBV6-5
J gene: TRBJ1-2
clone size: .
CDR3 DNA: TGTGCCAGCAGGGCCTATAGGGGTCTCTATGGCTACACCTTC
CDR3 protein: CASRAYRGLYGYTF

D gene: .
V gene: TRBV28
J gene: TRBJ2-7
clone size: once
CDR3 DNA: TGTGCCAGCAGTAAATGGCCACGGAGAGAGCAGTACTTC
CDR3 protein: CASSKWPRREQYF

D gene: .
V gene: TRBV19
J gene: TRBJ1-6
clone size: .
CDR3 DNA: TGTGCCAGTAGTGCAGGGGACTATAATTCACCCCTCCACTTT
CDR3 protein: CASSAGDYNSPLHF

D gene: .
V gene: TRBV10-2
J gene: TRBJ2-2
clone size: .
CDR3 DNA: TGCGCCAGCAGTGTGAGGACCGGGGAGCTGTTTTTT
CDR3 protein: CASSVRTGELFF

D gene: .
V gene: TRBV28
J gene: TRBJ1-1
clone size: .
CDR3 DNA: TGTGCCAGTTCCAGCTTGAAGGGGTTCATGAACACTGAAGCTTTCTTT
CDR3 protein: CASSSLKGFMNTEAFF

D gene: TRBD2
V gene: TRBV3-1/TRBV3-2
J gene: TRBJ2-7
clone size: .
CDR3 DNA: TGTGCCAGCAGCCATTATCATCAGCGGGAGGATTTAAGCTCCTACGAGCAGTACTTC
CDR3 protein: CASSHYHQREDLSSYEQYF

D gene: .
V gene: TRBV27
J gene: TRBJ1-5
clone size: .
CDR3 DNA: TGTGCCAGCAGTTTATTCGGGGATTCCGATCAGCCCCAGCATTTT
CDR3 protein: CASSLFGDSDQPQHF

D gene: .
V gene: TRBV3-1/TRBV3-2
J gene: TRBJ1-4
clone size: .
CDR3 DNA: TGTGCCAGCACCAGTGAGGGAAAACTGTTTTTT
CDR3 protein: CASTSEGKLFF

D gene: TRBD1
V gene: TRBV7-9
J gene: TRBJ1-2
clone size: .
CDR3 DNA: TGTGCCAGCTCCTCCGGGACAGGGGGCGCGAACTATGGCTACACCTTC
CDR3 protein: CASSSGTGGANYGYTF

D gene: .
V gene: TRBV4-1
J gene: TRBJ2-7
clone size: few
CDR3 DNA: TGCGCCAGCAGCCAAGATCGGGGGACTCACACCTACGAGCAGTACTTC
CDR3 protein: CASSQDRGTHTYEQYF

D gene: TRBD1
V gene: TRBV10-3
J gene: TRBJ1-2
clone size: .
CDR3 DNA: TGTGCCATCAGTGAGACCCCTTTCGGACAGGGTGAGGGATATGGCTACACCTTC
CDR3 protein: CAISETPFGQGEGYGYTF

D gene: .
V gene: TRBV9
J gene: TRBJ2-7
clone size: .
CDR3 DNA: TGTGCCAGCAGCGTAGGAGGCACTGCCTACGAGCAGTACTTC
CDR3 protein: CASSVGGTAYEQYF

D gene: TRBD1
V gene: TRBV18
J gene: TRBJ1-1
clone size: .
CDR3 DNA: TGTGCCAGCTCACAGCCTGTGGGACAGGGAGACACTGAAGCTTTCTTT
CDR3 protein: CASSQPVGQGDTEAFF

D gene: .
V gene: TRBV19
J gene: TRBJ2-7
clone size: .
CDR3 DNA: TGTGCCAGTAGTATCGCAGGACAAATCTACGAGCAGTACTTC
CDR3 protein: CASSIAGQIYEQYF